This TCR beta chain was profiled in a study of T cells in Graves' hyperthyroidism and ophthalmopathy. Trimming shortened V by 1 base and J by 12 bases, and 10 bases separated the two germline ends. Germline CDR1 KGHSH, CDR2 LQKENI. The CDR3 has 12 residues. This clonotype was counted a few times. The target antigen is unknown. The investigators amplified TCR beta CDR3 regions from RNA transcripts. A first-round RT-PCR of the TCR CDR3 used the HTBI primer set. TCRdb itself ran the multiplex PCR reads through MiXCR, one entry per CDR3 protein. Of around 570,000 distinct CDR3 sequences listed, about 20% are singletons. Study conclusions and caveats: Most clonotypes that expanded in the thyroid above 0.001 also showed up in blood.

Researchers barred patients who had uncontrolled infection, other autoimmune disease, pregnancy or lactation. This sample holds PBMCs from about 10 ml fresh peripheral blood. The chain recombines TRBV18 with TRBJ2-1; the D is unclear. Input material: blood. The sequence was obtained from a man aged 35-49 years with Graves' ophthalmopathy. CDR3 bases: TGTGCCAGCTCACCACTTGAAGTCCCGCAGTTCTTC. Protein: CASSPLEVPQFF.